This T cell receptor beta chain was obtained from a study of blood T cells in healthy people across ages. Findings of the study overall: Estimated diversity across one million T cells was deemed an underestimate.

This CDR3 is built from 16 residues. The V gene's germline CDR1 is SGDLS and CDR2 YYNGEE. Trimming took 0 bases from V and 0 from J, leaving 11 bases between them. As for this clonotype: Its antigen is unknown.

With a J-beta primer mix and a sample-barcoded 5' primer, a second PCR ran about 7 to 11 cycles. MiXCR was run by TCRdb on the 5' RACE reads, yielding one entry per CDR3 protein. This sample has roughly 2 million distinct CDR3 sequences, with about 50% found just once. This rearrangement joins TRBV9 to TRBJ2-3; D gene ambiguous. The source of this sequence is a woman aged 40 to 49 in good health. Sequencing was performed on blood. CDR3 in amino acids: CASSVELASSTDTQYF. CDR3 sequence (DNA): TGTGCCAGCAGCGTAGAGCTGGCCTCTAGCACAGATACGCAGTATTTT.